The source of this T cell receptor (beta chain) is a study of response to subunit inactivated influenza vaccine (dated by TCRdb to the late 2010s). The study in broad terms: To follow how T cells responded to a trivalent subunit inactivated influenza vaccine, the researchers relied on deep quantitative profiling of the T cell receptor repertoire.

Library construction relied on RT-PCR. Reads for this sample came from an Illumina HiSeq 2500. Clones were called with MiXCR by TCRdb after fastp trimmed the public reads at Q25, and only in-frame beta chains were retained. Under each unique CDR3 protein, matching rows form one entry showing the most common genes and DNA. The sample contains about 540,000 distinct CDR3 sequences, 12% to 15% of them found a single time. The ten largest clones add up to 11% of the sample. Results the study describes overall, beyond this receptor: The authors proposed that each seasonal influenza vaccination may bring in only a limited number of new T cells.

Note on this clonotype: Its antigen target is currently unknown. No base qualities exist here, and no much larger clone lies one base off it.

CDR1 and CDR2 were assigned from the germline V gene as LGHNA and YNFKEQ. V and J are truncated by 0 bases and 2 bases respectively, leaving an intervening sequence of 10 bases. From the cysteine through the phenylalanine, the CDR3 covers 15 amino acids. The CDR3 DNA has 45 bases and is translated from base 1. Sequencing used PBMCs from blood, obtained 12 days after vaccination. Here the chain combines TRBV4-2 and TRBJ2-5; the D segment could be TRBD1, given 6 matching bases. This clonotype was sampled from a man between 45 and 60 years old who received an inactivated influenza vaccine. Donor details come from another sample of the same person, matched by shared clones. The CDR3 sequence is CASSQDWGRQETQYF. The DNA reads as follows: TGTGCCAGCAGCCAAGATTGGGGGCGGCAAGAGACCCAGTACTTC.